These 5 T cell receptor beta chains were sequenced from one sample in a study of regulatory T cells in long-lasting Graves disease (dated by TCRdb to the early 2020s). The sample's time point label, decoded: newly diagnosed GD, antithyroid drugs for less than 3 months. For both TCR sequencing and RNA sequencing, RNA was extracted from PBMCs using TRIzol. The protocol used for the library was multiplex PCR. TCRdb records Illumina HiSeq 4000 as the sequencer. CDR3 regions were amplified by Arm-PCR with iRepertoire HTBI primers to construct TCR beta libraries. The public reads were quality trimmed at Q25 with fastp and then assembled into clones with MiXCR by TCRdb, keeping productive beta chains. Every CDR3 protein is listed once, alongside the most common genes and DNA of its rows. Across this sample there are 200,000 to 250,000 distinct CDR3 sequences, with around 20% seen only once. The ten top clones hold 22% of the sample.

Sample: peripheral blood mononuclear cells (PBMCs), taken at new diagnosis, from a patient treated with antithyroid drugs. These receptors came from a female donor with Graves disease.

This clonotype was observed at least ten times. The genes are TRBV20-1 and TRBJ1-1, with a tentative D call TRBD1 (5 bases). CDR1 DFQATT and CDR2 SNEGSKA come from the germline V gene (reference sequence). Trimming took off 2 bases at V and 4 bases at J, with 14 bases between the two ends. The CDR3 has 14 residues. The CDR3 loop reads CSARPSGLSTEAFF. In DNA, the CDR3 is TGCAGTGCTAGACCCTCAGGGTTATCCACTGAAGCTTTCTTT.

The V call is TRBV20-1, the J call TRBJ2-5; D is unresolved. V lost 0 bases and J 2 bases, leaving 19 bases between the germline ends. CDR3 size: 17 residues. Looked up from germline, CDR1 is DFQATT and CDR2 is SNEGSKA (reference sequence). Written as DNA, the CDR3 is TGCAGTGCTAGAGATAATTTTGGCACCTACTCACAAGAGACCCAGTACTTC. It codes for CSARDNFGTYSQETQYF.

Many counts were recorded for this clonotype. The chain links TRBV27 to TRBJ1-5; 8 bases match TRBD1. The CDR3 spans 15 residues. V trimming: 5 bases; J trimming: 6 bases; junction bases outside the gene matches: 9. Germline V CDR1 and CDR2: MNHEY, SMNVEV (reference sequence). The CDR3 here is CASSLLGQGSQPQHF. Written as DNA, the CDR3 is TGTGCCAGCAGTCTCCTTGGACAGGGTAGTCAGCCCCAGCATTTT.

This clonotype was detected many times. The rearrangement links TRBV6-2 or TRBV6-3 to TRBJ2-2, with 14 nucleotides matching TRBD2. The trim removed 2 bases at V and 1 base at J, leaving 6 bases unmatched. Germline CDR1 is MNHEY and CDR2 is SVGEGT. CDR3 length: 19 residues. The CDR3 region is CASSYPGLAGAKNTGELFF. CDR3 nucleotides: TGTGCCAGCAGTTACCCGGGACTAGCGGGAGCCAAGAACACCGGGGAGCTGTTTTTT.

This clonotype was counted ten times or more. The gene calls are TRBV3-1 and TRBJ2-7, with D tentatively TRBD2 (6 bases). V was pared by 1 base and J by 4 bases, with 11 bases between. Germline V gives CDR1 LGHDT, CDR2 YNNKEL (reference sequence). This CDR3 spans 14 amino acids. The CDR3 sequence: CASSQGRVRYEQYF. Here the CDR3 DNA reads TGTGCCAGCAGCCAAGGGAGGGTTCGGTACGAGCAGTACTTC.